The rows below give T cell receptor beta chains drawn from one sample of a study of blood T cell repertoires in COVID-19. Only in-frame clones appear in the TCRdb table, and some are missing; sequencing was by immunoSEQ multiplex PCR. The profile shows roughly 68,000 clones, around 85% of them singletons. Material: peripheral blood. Receptors were obtained from a man aged 45-65 years with acute or convalescent COVID-19. Each CDR3 is given with its conserved first and last residue. The order of the fields is V gene, clone size, D gene, J gene, CDR3 DNA, CDR3 protein. A D gene is named only where the DNA matches it firmly. Clone size is not always given. Where it is, it says once, few, many or a class for expanded clones.

v_gene: TRBV11-2
abundance: NA
d_gene: TRBD2
j_gene: TRBJ2-3
CDR3nt: TGTGCCAGCAGCCAAATAGCGGGGGGTACAGATACGCAGTATTTT
CDR3aa: CASSQIAGGTDTQYF

v_gene: TRBV5-4
abundance: NA
d_gene: TRBD2
j_gene: TRBJ2-2
CDR3nt: TGTGCCCTTCACGGAGGGAGGGACACCGGGGAGCTGTTTTTT
CDR3aa: CALHGGRDTGELFF

v_gene: TRBV30
abundance: NA
d_gene: NA
j_gene: TRBJ2-7
CDR3nt: TGTGCCTGGAGTGTATCCGGGTACGAGCAGTACTTC
CDR3aa: CAWSVSGYEQYF

v_gene: TRBV5-4
abundance: NA
d_gene: TRBD2
j_gene: TRBJ2-7
CDR3nt: TGTGCCAGCAGCTTGTCACTAGCGGAAAACTACGAGCAGTACTTC
CDR3aa: CASSLSLAENYEQYF

v_gene: TRBV27
abundance: NA
d_gene: TRBD1
j_gene: TRBJ2-7
CDR3nt: TGTGCCAGCAGCTCCTTGGAGACAGGGGGTCGGGAGCAGTACTTC
CDR3aa: CASSSLETGGREQYF

v_gene: TRBV30
abundance: NA
d_gene: NA
j_gene: TRBJ1-6
CDR3nt: TGTGCCTGGACCTACAAACGACAGACCAATTCACCCCTCCACTTT
CDR3aa: CAWTYKRQTNSPLHF

v_gene: TRBV5-5
abundance: NA
d_gene: TRBD1
j_gene: TRBJ2-5
CDR3nt: TGTGCCAGCAGCACCCGGGACAGGGAGTACCTCGCCCAGTACTTC
CDR3aa: CASSTRDREYLAQYF

v_gene: TRBV5-4
abundance: once
d_gene: NA
j_gene: TRBJ2-3
CDR3nt: TGTGCCAGCAGTGGCACGGGGGATACGCAGTATTTT
CDR3aa: CASSGTGDTQYF

v_gene: TRBV11-3
abundance: NA
d_gene: NA
j_gene: TRBJ1-1
CDR3nt: TGTGCCAGCAGCGCCGCAGGGGTGGGGAACACTGAAGCTTTCTTT
CDR3aa: CASSAAGVGNTEAFF

v_gene: TRBV4-1
abundance: many
d_gene: NA
j_gene: TRBJ2-3
CDR3nt: TGCGCCAGCAGCCAACTCGTGGCGGTGGGCGGGGCCACAGATACGCAGTATTTT
CDR3aa: CASSQLVAVGGATDTQYF

v_gene: TRBV6-6
abundance: NA
d_gene: TRBD1
j_gene: TRBJ2-5
CDR3nt: TGTGCCAGCAGTCCTACGCCGTTGACAGGGCTTCGTGAGACCCAGTACTTC
CDR3aa: CASSPTPLTGLRETQYF

v_gene: TRBV2
abundance: NA
d_gene: TRBD1
j_gene: TRBJ2-7
CDR3nt: TGTGCCAGCCTAGCACCCATTATTCGGACAGGGGAGTACGAGCAGTACTTC
CDR3aa: CASLAPIIRTGEYEQYF

v_gene: TRBV5-1
abundance: NA
d_gene: NA
j_gene: TRBJ2-3
CDR3nt: TGCGCCAGCAGACTAGCTTTGGCAGATACGCAGTATTTT
CDR3aa: CASRLALADTQYF

v_gene: TRBV30
abundance: NA
d_gene: TRBD2
j_gene: TRBJ2-5
CDR3nt: TGTGCCTGGAGTGTAGGTAGCGGGGGGGCCGGCGAGACCCAGTACTTC
CDR3aa: CAWSVGSGGAGETQYF

v_gene: TRBV6-5
abundance: once
d_gene: TRBD1
j_gene: TRBJ2-5
CDR3nt: TGTGCCAGCAGTCTCGACAGGGCAGAGACCCAGTACTTC
CDR3aa: CASSLDRAETQYF